These 27 T cell receptor beta chains came from one sample sequenced in a study of cytomegalovirus exposure and HLA in healthy donors. The primer mix had 60 Vbeta and 13 Jbeta primers. Produced via immunoSEQ multiplex PCR; TCRdb's table is partial and in-frame only. This table has around 180,000 clones, roughly 80% appearing once. Sequencing used PBMCs. These receptors originate from a man between 18 and 35 years old in good health and CMV-seronegative.

The gene calls are TRBV19 and TRBJ2-1; 10 nucleotides agree with TRBD2. With 8 bases clipped from V and 2 bases from J, the junction kept 3 bases outside the gene matches. This CDR3 is built from 14 residues. From germline, CDR1 is LNHDA and CDR2 SQIVND (reference sequence). The CDR3 region is CASGAGGPYNEQFF. The CDR3 region has the DNA TGTGCCAGTGGAGCGGGAGGGCCCTACAATGAGCAGTTCTTC.

The rearrangement uses TRBV6-1 and TRBJ2-7; 8 bases line up with TRBD2. Per germline, CDR1 MNHNS and CDR2 SASEGT. The CDR3 extends over 14 amino acids. Trimming removed 6 bases from V and 3 bases from J; junction bases left unmatched: 7. In DNA form, the CDR3 reads TGTGCCAGCAGGAGAACCGGGACTAGCTACGAGCAGTACTTC. It encodes CASRRTGTSYEQYF.

This clone was seen only once. The J gene is TRBJ2-7, the V gene TRBV19; possible D gene TRBD1, 6 bases. The germline V and J ends were trimmed by 3 bases and 1 base, with 13 bases remaining between them. The CDR3 is made up of 15 amino acids. Germline loops: CDR1 LNHDA, CDR2 SQIVND (reference sequence). Written as DNA, the CDR3 is TGTGCCAGTAGTATTGGGCAGGGACAATCCTACGAGCAGTACTTC. It is translated as CASSIGQGQSYEQYF.

This sequence joins TRBV19 and TRBJ1-2; D is unclear. The ends were cut back, 3 bases at V and 8 bases at J, with 10 bases in the middle. The CDR3 runs 12 residues. Per germline, CDR1 LNHDA and CDR2 SQIVND (reference sequence). This CDR3 is CASSITGGGYTF. DNA of the CDR3: TGTGCCAGTAGTATCACGGGCGGGGGCTACACCTTC. The variable domain in full, with the rest retrieved from reference TRBV19 and TRBJ1-2, is DGGITQSPKYLFRKEGQNVTLSCEQNLNHDAMYWYRQDPGQGLRLIYYSQIVNDFQKGDIAEGYSVSREKKESFPLTVTSAQKNPTAFYLCASSITGGGYTFGSGTRLTVV.

The V and J genes are TRBV11-3 and TRBJ2-2; 8 positions agree with TRBD2. CDR3 length equals 15 residues. With 1 base clipped from V and 7 bases from J, the junction kept 5 bases outside the gene matches. Germline CDR1 is SGHNT and CDR2 is YENEEA. For the CDR3, the DNA is TGTGCCAGCAGCTTAGTGGGTAGCGGGAACGGGGAGCTGTTTTTT. This codes for CASSLVGSGNGELFF.

This clone has only one observation. The V call is TRBV13, the J call TRBJ2-7; the match to TRBD1 covers 8 bases. J lost 4 bases, V lost 5 bases, and 13 bases had no gene match. This CDR3 spans 16 amino acids. Germline V gene lookup returns CDR1 PRHDT and CDR2 FYEKMQ (reference sequence). This CDR3 reads CASSPERRTGQYEQYF. DNA for the CDR3: TGTGCCAGCAGCCCGGAGAGGAGGACAGGGCAGTACGAGCAGTACTTC. The entire variable domain, with the rest obtained from reference TRBV13 and TRBJ2-7, is as follows: AAGVIQSPRHLIKEKRETATLKCYPIPRHDTVYWYQQGPGQDPQFLISFYEKMQSDKGSIPDRFSAQQFSDYHSELNMSSLELGDSALYFCASSPERRTGQYEQYFGPGTRLTVT.

This rearrangement joins TRBV4-3 to TRBJ2-1, with D possibly matching TRBD2 (6 bases). Deletions cut 0 bases from V and 8 bases from J, with 23 bases between. Per germline, CDR1 LGHNA and CDR2 YSLEER. The CDR3 is 18 amino acids. The CDR3 DNA is TGCGCCAGCAGCCAAGAGAGGGTGGGGACTCATTATAGCGATGAGCAGTTCTTC. Protein sequence: CASSQERVGTHYSDEQFF.

This sequence joins TRBV5-5 and TRBJ1-3; D perhaps matches TRBD1 (6 bases). The ends were cut back, 4 bases at V and 0 bases at J, with 14 bases in the middle. The V gene's germline CDR1 is SGHKS and CDR2 YYEKEE (reference sequence). The CDR3 sequence is 16 residues long. The CDR3 nucleotides are TGTGCCAGCAGCCCACGGACAGTCCCCTCTGGAAACACCATATATTTT. Translation gives CASSPRTVPSGNTIYF.

The chain links TRBV7-8 to TRBJ2-7, with 7 bases aligning to TRBD1. J gave up 4 bases and V 2 bases, and 2 bases lay outside the gene matches. From germline, CDR1 is SGHVS and CDR2 FQNEAQ. CDR3 length: 13 residues. The DNA of the CDR3 is TGTGCCAGCAGCTTAAACAGGGGATACGAGCAGTACTTC. Translating it yields CASSLNRGYEQYF.

The CDR3 DNA reads as TGTGCCAGCAGTTTGCGAGCACCGCGGGAAGCTTTCTTT. As protein: CASSLRAPREAFF. The chain links TRBV28 to TRBJ1-1; no clear D. CDR3 size: 13 residues. The germline CDR1 and CDR2 sequences are MDHEN and SYDVKM. Trimming stripped 3 bases from V and 8 bases from J, with 13 bases between.

The chain joins TRBV28 to TRBJ1-4; D gene unclear. Germline values: CDR1 MDHEN, CDR2 SYDVKM. The CDR3 sequence is 13 residues long. V lost 6 bases and J 0 bases, leaving 5 bases between the germline ends. The CDR3 here is CASRSATNEKLFF. The DNA for the CDR3 is TGTGCCAGCAGGAGTGCAACTAATGAAAAACTGTTTTTT.

This rearrangement joins TRBV7-6 to TRBJ2-2; 12 bases line up with TRBD2. CDR3 length: 17 residues. V dropped 0 bases and J dropped 6; count of bases not matched to a gene: 5. CDR1 and CDR2 from the germline V gene are SGHVS and FNYEAQ. The CDR3 DNA reads TGTGCCAGCAGCTTAGCGCGACTAGCGGGAGAGGCCGGGGAGCTGTTTTTT. Translating gives CASSLARLAGEAGELFF.

The genes are TRBV15 and TRBJ2-1; 7 nucleotides line up with TRBD2. The V segment lost 1 base and the J segment 2 bases; nucleotides outside the gene matches: 5. The CDR3 is made up of 16 amino acids. The V gene's germline CDR1 is LNHNV and CDR2 YYDKDF (reference sequence). CDR3 coding DNA: TGTGCCACCAGCAGAGTAGGCGGACTAGCCTACAATGAGCAGTTCTTC. Translation: CATSRVGGLAYNEQFF.

This clone was recorded once. V usage is TRBV19 and J usage is TRBJ2-7; 7 positions match TRBD1. The CDR3 is 14 amino acids. CDR1 and CDR2 (germline): LNHDA, SQIVND (reference sequence). Trimming took 4 bases from V and 0 from J; bases not matched to a gene: 3. DNA of the CDR3: TGTGCCAGTAGTACTCGACAGGGCTCCTACGAGCAGTACTTC. Translating it yields CASSTRQGSYEQYF.

Points on this clone: In the same sample, other DNA sequences code for this CDR3. This chain joins TRBV2 and TRBJ1-1, with unresolved D. V shed 3 bases and J shed 2 bases, with 7 bases lying between them. CDR3 length: 13 amino acids. Germline CDR1 is SNHLY and CDR2 is FYNNEI. In DNA, the CDR3 is TGTGCCAGCAGTGATAGGAGAAACACTGAAGCTTTCTTT. It yields the protein CASSDRRNTEAFF. Looking up the rest from reference TRBV2 and TRBJ1-1 gives the full variable domain: EPEVTQTPSHQVTQMGQEVILRCVPISNHLYFYWYRQILGQKVEFLVSFYNNEISEKSEIFDDQFSVERPDGSNFTLKIRSTKLEDSAMYFCASSDRRNTEAFFGQGTRLTVV.

This chain uses TRBV5-1 with TRBJ1-1, with a weak D call TRBD1 (5 bases). V shed 0 bases and J shed 4 bases, with 10 bases lying between them. Germline values: CDR1 SGHRS, CDR2 YFSETQ. This CDR3 spans 14 amino acids. The CDR3: CASSLGGGTTEAFF. DNA of the CDR3: TGCGCCAGCAGCTTGGGGGGAGGGACCACTGAAGCTTTCTTT.

The chain links TRBV5-6 to TRBJ1-2; 9 bases are shared with TRBD1. The ends lost 0 bases at V and 8 bases at J; junction bases unmatched: 2. There are 13 residues in the CDR3. CDR1 is SGHDT and CDR2 is YYEEEE in the germline V gene. CDR3 sequence reads: CASSLDRGRGYTF. Written as DNA, the CDR3 is TGTGCCAGCAGCTTGGACAGGGGGCGAGGCTACACCTTC.

This chain links TRBV7-9 with TRBJ2-1; 7 bases fit TRBD1. The CDR3 extends over 16 amino acids. Germline CDR1 is SEHNR and CDR2 is FQNEAQ (reference sequence). Losses at the gene ends were 5 bases for V and 4 bases for J; bases not matched to a gene: 11. CDR3 coding DNA: TGTGCCAGCAGCCCTATTATGGGACAGAGATACAATGAGCAGTTCTTC. Its translation: CASSPIMGQRYNEQFF.

This clone was seen a few times. The rearrangement joins TRBV6-5 to TRBJ1-1; possibly TRBD1 for D (5 bases). Germline assignment: CDR1 MNHEY and CDR2 SVGAGI. Deletions cut 6 bases from V and 1 base from J, with 9 bases between. The CDR3 loop spans 13 amino acids. The CDR3 DNA follows: TGTGCCAGCAGCGCCACAGGGAACACTGAAGCTTTCTTT. Amino acids: CASSATGNTEAFF.

The gene calls are TRBV5-1 and TRBJ2-7; possible D gene TRBD2, 5 bases. The CDR3 runs 14 residues. The germline V and J ends were trimmed by 4 bases and 0 bases, with 11 bases remaining between them. The germline CDR1 and CDR2 sequences are SGHRS and YFSETQ. This CDR3 is CASSRTGDSYEQYF. DNA for the CDR3: TGCGCCAGCAGCCGGACCGGGGACTCCTACGAGCAGTACTTC.

The chain links TRBV7-3 to TRBJ1-2; TRBD1 matches at 11 bases. The CDR3 spans 15 residues. Germline V CDR1 and CDR2: SGHTA, FQGTGA. Trimming took 5 bases from V and 3 from J; bases not matched to a gene: 5. The CDR3 DNA is TGTGCCAGCAGCCCAGGGACAGGGGGAGACTATGGCTACACCTTC. It codes for CASSPGTGGDYGYTF.

In this sample, this clone turned up a few times. The V call is TRBV5-6, the J call TRBJ2-7; 7 bases agree with TRBD1. The trim removed 3 bases at V and 6 bases at J, leaving 3 bases unmatched. The CDR3 has 12 amino acids. Germline loops: CDR1 SGHDT, CDR2 YYEEEE. CDR3 nucleotide sequence: TGTGCCAGCAGCTCGACAGGGTTCGAGCAGTACTTC. Encoded protein: CASSSTGFEQYF.

This clone was picked up a small number of times. The chain links TRBV5-6 to TRBJ1-4, with a weak D call TRBD1 (6 bases). V dropped 0 bases and J dropped 5 bases, with 8 bases sitting between them. The CDR3 is 14 residues long. Germline CDR1 SGHDT, CDR2 YYEEEE. The CDR3 region is CASSLGRGNEKLFF. The CDR3 region has the DNA TGTGCCAGCAGCTTGGGTAGGGGGAATGAAAAACTGTTTTTT.

This clone was seen a few times. The rearrangement joins TRBV6-5 to TRBJ1-1, with D possibly matching TRBD1 (6 bases). The CDR3 covers 13 residues. Germline CDR1 is MNHEY and CDR2 is SVGAGI. Trimming left V 7 bases short and J 2 bases short, with 11 bases between. The CDR3 bases are TGTGCCAGCATCTCACAGGGAAACACTGAAGCTTTCTTT. Protein: CASISQGNTEAFF.

V is TRBV5-6 and J is TRBJ2-5; D possibly corresponds to TRBD1 (5 bases). CDR1 SGHDT and CDR2 YYEEEE come from the germline V gene. Trimming cost V 3 bases and J 5 bases, with 17 bases left between them. The CDR3 is 15 amino acids. CDR3 in DNA: TGTGCCAGCAGCTCGAGACAGACCATTAGCGAGACCCAGTACTTC. This translates into CASSSRQTISETQYF.

The chain is built from TRBV29-1 and TRBJ2-7, with 8 bases that match TRBD2. Germline V CDR1 and CDR2: SQVTM, ANQGSEA. Trimming cost V 3 bases and J 5 bases; bases outside gene matches: 6. The CDR3 is 13 amino acids. The CDR3 here is CSVDGTSLDEQYF. CDR3 DNA: TGCAGCGTTGACGGGACTAGTCTCGACGAGCAGTACTTC.

Concerning this clone: Additional DNA sequences in this sample encode the identical CDR3. The gene calls are TRBV5-6 and TRBJ1-5; D is uncertain. Between the trimmed V and J ends, which lost 0 bases and 6 bases, there was a span of 10 bases. The CDR3 sequence is 14 residues long. In germline, CDR1 is SGHDT, CDR2 YYEEEE. CDR3 nucleotide sequence: TGTGCCAGCAGCTTGGGCGGGGTCGGTCAGCCCCAGCATTTT. Amino acid sequence: CASSLGGVGQPQHF.